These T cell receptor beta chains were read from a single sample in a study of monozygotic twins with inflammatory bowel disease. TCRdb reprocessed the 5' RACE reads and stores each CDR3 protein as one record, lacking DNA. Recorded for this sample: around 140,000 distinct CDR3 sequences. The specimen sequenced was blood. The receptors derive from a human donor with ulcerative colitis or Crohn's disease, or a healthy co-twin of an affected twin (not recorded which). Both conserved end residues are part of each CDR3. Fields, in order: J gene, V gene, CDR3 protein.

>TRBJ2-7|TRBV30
CAWSQVSYEQYF
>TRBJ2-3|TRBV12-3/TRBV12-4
CASSLGGQAFYAGAQYF
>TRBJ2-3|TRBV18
CASSPGLAASSTDTQYF
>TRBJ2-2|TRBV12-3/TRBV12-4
CASSNTGTGTGELFF
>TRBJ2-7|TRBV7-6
CASSLVTGTGSYEQYF
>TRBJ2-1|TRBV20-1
CSARDPGGRRENEQFF
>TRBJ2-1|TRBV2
CANSGGHYNEQFF
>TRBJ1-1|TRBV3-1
CASSVLDRVNTEAFF
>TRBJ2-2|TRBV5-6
CASTLPRTGSNTGELFF
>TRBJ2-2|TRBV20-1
CSAKSWDRGHTGELFF
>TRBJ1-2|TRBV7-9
CASSFDARYGYTF
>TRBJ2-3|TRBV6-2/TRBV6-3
CASRNRGSTDTQYF
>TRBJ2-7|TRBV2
CASTLDGSSYEQYF
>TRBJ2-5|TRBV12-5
CASAGDFQETQYF
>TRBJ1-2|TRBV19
CASRQTGADGYTF
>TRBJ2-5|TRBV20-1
CSACSRTSGQETQYF
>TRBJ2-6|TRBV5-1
CASSLEYLAGSGANVLTF
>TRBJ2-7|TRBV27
CASSLLLAGGPPYEQYF
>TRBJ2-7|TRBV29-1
CSVDGLWTGAAEQYF
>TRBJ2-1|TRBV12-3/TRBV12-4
CASRGLAGGHNEQFF
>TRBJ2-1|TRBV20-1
CSAVRQYNEQFF
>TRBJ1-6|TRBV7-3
CASSFYRDSPLHF
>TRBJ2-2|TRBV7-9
CASSSTGTDNTGELFF
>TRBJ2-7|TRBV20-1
CSARKQYEQYF
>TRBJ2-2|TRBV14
CASSQPGQINTGELFF
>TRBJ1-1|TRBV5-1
CASSWAPNTEAFF
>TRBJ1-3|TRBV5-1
CASSVDRGYSGNTIYF
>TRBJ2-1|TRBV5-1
CASSGTSGGATEQFF
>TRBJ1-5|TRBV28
CASSLGVRQPQHF
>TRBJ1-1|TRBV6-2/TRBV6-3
CASRLGWDEAFF
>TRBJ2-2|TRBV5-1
CASNGQGQSTGELFF
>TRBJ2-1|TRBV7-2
CASDDRLEQFF
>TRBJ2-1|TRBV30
CAWLKRTGGVEQFF
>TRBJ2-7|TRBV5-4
CASSSRQGASYEQYF
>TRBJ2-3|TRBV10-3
CAIGGRTSTDTQYF
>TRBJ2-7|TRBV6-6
CASGTYNSYEQYF
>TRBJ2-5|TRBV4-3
CASSRTLGEETQYF
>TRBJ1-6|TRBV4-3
CASSQQGYSASPLHF
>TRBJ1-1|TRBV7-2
CASSLAPDWGNTEAFF
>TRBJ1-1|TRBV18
CASSPTGTGAEAFF
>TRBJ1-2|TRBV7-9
CASSAREWVTGYTF
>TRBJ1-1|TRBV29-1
CSVGRLGTEAFF
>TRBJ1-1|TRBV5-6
CASSLGKDTEAFF
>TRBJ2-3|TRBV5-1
CASSLVGGGTMDTQYF
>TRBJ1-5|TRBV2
CASTINPTNQPQHF
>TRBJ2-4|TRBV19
CASAPRGRGNIQYF
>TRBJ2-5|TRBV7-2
CASSLLETQYF
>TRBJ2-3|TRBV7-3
CASSLAAGGRTDTQYF
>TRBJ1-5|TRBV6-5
CASSYSGGRNQPQHF
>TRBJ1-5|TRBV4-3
CASSHRQGAGQPQHF
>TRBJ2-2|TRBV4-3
CASSQDNRGYTGELFF
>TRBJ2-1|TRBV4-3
CASSLRGLDNEQFF
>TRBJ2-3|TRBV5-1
CASSSPRGQNAGTDTQYF
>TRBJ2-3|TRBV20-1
CSARDPQGADTQYF
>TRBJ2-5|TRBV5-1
CASSLDETQYF
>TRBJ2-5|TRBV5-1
CASSFLGGTAGKETQYF
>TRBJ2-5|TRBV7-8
CASSGRGGSYQETQYF